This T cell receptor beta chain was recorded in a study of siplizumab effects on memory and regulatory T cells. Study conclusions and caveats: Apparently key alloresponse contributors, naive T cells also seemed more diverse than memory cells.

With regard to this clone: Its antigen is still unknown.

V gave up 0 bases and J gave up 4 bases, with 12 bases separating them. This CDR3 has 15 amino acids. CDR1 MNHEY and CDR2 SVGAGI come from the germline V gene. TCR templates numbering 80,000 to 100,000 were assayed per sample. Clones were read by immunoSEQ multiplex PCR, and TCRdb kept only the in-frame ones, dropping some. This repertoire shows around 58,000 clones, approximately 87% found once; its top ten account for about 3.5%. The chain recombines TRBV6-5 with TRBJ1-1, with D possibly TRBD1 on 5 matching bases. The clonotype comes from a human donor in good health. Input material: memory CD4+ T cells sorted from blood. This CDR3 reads CASSYSHRLITEAFF. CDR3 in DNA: TGTGCCAGCAGTTACTCCCACAGGCTGATCACTGAAGCTTTCTTT.